A selection of T cell receptor beta chains follows, all from one sample in a study of blood T cell repertoires in COVID-19. The data were produced by immunoSEQ multiplex PCR, yet TCRdb's version contains in-frame clones alone and is incomplete. Of 100,000 to 150,000 clones listed, more than 80% are singletons. Sequencing was carried out using peripheral blood. Receptor source: a woman of 80 years or more with COVID-19, enrolled during active disease. Both conserved end residues are part of each CDR3. Each record gives: clone size, J gene, V gene, D gene, CDR3 protein, CDR3 DNA. A D gene is named only where the DNA matches it firmly. Part of the rows lack a size; the others show once, few, many or a class for expanded clones.

>.|TRBJ2-6|TRBV3-1/TRBV3-2|.
CASSQGAPGANVLTF
TGTGCCAGCAGCCAAGGGGCGCCTGGGGCCAACGTCCTGACTTTC
>.|TRBJ2-5|TRBV24-1|TRBD2
CATSGALAGGQETQYF
TGTGCCACCAGTGGGGCACTAGCGGGAGGGCAAGAGACCCAGTACTTC
>.|TRBJ1-3|TRBV5-1|TRBD1
CASSSTTGPSGNTIYF
TGCGCCAGCAGCTCGACGACAGGGCCCTCTGGAAACACCATATATTTT
>.|TRBJ2-3|TRBV28|TRBD2
CATLAVTDTQYF
TGTGCCACCCTAGCGGTCACAGATACGCAGTATTTT
>.|TRBJ1-1|TRBV7-8|TRBD1
CASSLFPGQGNTEAFF
TGTGCCAGCAGCTTATTCCCCGGACAGGGGAACACTGAAGCTTTCTTT
>.|TRBJ1-5|TRBV27|.
CASSGQNSNQPQHF
TGTGCCAGCAGTGGACAGAATAGCAATCAGCCCCAGCATTTT
>.|TRBJ2-2|TRBV7-2|.
CASTAGLSGELFF
TGTGCCAGCACCGCTGGACTGTCCGGGGAGCTGTTTTTT
>once|TRBJ2-7|TRBV28|.
CASLRPTEQKRNYEQYF
TGTGCCAGCCTCAGGCCCACCGAACAGAAAAGAAACTACGAGCAGTACTTC
>.|TRBJ2-4|TRBV10-2|TRBD2
CASSETFSAGAINIQYF
TGCGCCAGCAGTGAGACTTTTTCAGCGGGAGCAATAAACATTCAGTACTTC
>.|TRBJ2-7|TRBV27|.
CASSTRVGGPYEQYF
TGTGCCAGCAGTACGAGGGTGGGCGGCCCCTACGAGCAGTACTTC
>once|TRBJ1-2|TRBV27|.
CASSLYPGDGYTF
TGTGCCAGCAGTTTATACCCAGGGGATGGCTACACCTTC
>.|TRBJ2-4|TRBV7-2|.
CASSGGSNIQYF
TGTGCCAGCAGTGGCGGGTCAAACATTCAGTACTTC
>.|TRBJ2-1|TRBV9|TRBD2
CASSVIDLLAGGGYNEQFF
TGTGCCAGCAGCGTAATAGATCTTCTAGCGGGAGGGGGCTACAATGAGCAGTTCTTC
>.|TRBJ2-7|TRBV28|.
CASSLLSDGGLTLYEQYF
TGTGCCAGCAGTCTGCTTTCCGATGGCGGTCTCACCCTCTACGAGCAGTACTTC